This TCR beta chain is from a study of blood T cell repertoires in COVID-19. Study summary: COVID-19 samples from acute and convalescent phases originated in the United States, Italy and Spain. T cells, B-cell-depleted T cells, or PBMCs provided the cDNA or gDNA that served as material.

From germline, CDR1 is SEHNR and CDR2 FQNEAQ (reference sequence). V dropped 3 bases and J dropped 3 bases, with 8 bases sitting between them. The CDR3 extends over 13 amino acids. Original analysis: Reference gene primers were amplified, and this amplification served to estimate nucleated cell counts. Method: immunoSEQ multiplex PCR; TCRdb's copy keeps in-frame clones and lacks some. V and J calls plus clone size are reproduced from that table; the DNA served to infer D and trimming. Among roughly 250,000 clones listed, approximately 86% were seen once. The source material was peripheral blood. The sequence was obtained from a woman older than 75 with active or convalescent COVID-19. This chain links TRBV7-9 with TRBJ1-1, with a weak D call TRBD1 (5 bases). In nucleotides, the CDR3 is TGTGCCAGCAGCTTCTCAGGGTACACTGAAGCTTTCTTT. Protein product: CASSFSGYTEAFF.